This T cell receptor beta chain was sequenced in a study of cytomegalovirus exposure and HLA in healthy donors (dated by TCRdb to 2015 to 2018). Describing the broader study: In an earlier analysis of several hundred of the donors, 276 Gb of sequence data and 117 million unique TCR beta sequences from some 170 million T cells were reported. High-throughput TCR immunosequencing, statistical association of individual TCRs with disease status, and machine learning were combined to predict cytomegalovirus infection status. The genetic ancestry cluster associated with self-reported Caucasian donors included over 65% of the roughly 360 genotyped donors. An early release covering more than 500 HLA-typed donors comprised 250 to 350 gigabases of sequencing data and tens of millions of unique TCR sequences. The number of donors typed differed by locus, with 629-630 for A, B, C, DRB1 and DQB1, more than 500 for DQA1, 600 to 610 for DPA1, and under 490 for DPB1. To decide whether each TCR beta V gene segment behaved as functional or pseudogenic, an earlier analysis of over 500 of the donors relied on high-throughput TCR beta sequencing. Every discovery cohort repertoire had been produced on one sequencing platform. The study profiled the T cell repertoires of some 610 subjects by immunosequencing and related them to cytomegalovirus serostatus. Donor age, sex, ethnicity and CMV serostatus were compiled together with the repertoire data. The study was designed to test whether signatures of past pathogen exposure could be identified by cataloging public T cell receptors. Four to six DR-DQ haplotypes were handled as single units for association and clustering because linkage in the cohort was strong. Genome-wide SNP genotypes for about 55% of the roughly 670 donors were used in a later genetic analysis, which treated that subset as a discovery cohort. A later analysis re-examined previously published TCR beta repertoires from over 500 donors and added high-resolution HLA genotyping to investigate patterns of TCR occurrence. A separate validation cohort of some 130 different subjects was used in addition to the 666-subject first cohort. The later analysis used no new phenotypic data to find candidate immune exposures, relying instead on TCR beta sequences and their occurrence across donors. On average, roughly 250,000 unique TCR beta nucleotide sequences were sequenced per donor among several hundred genotyped donors of the cohort, with roughly 18% of those sequences being non-productive. Both class I and class II loci were covered by HLA typing, at four-digit resolution.

The cohort was made up of approximately 700 healthy bone marrow donors. Cohort members were all nominally healthy when sampled, although unrecorded immune exposures were likely present. The donor was CMV seronegative and belonged to the group of under 400 seronegative cohort members. Each donor provided a peripheral blood sample, and peripheral blood mononuclear cells were used for TCR beta sequencing. The Qiagen DNeasy Blood Extraction Kit was used to extract genomic DNA from the blood cell samples. As concerns this clone: The antigen it recognizes is unknown. No base quality information exists; no much larger clone differs at one position.

The junction shows trimming of 4 bases on V and 0 bases on J, plus 13 bases between the germline ends. The CDR3 numbers 15 residues from cysteine through phenylalanine. Only CDR3 DNA is held: 45 bases, read in frame from base 1. The germline V gene yields SGDLS for CDR1 and YYNGEE for CDR2. Broad study findings and their caveats: In a later analysis, the rate of TCR association differed among HLA loci, with DRB1 alleles having the most associated TCRs and HLA-C alleles having the fewest. A cluster of highly shared sequence variants was judged likely to be a technical artifact of the sequencing pipeline. Compared with the roughly 670-donor mean, donors in an Asian-associated ancestry cluster had fewer N-insertions in productive TCRs, according to a later genetic analysis. A later analysis associated roughly 17,000 TCR beta sequences with specific HLA alleles at a false discovery rate of 0.05. While some public TCRs were present in many individuals, most TCR sequences turned up only very rarely across donors. The earlier analysis of a few hundred of the donors excluded over 15 rarely observed V segments, including chromosome 9 orphons, because counts were too low. In an earlier analysis of 587 of the donors, most TCR beta V segments appeared in productive rearrangements about 87% or about 30% of the time, broadly matching IMGT annotations. Linkage disequilibrium might explain the correlated functional status among segregating V segments, but an unknown experimental factor could not be ruled out. When HLA alleles, especially DR and DQ, strongly co-occurred, TCR associations were difficult to assign to individual alleles. According to the authors, the approach could potentially be generalized to other disease states and immunological phenotypes. The cohort was sequenced for TCR beta chains only, and without alpha or paired-chain data the features that could be detected were limited. An association between a missense DCLRE1C variant and V-gene and J-gene trimming of TCR beta chains was found in a later genetic analysis and replicated in an independent cohort. The presence/absence analyses assumed that sequencing depth was roughly uniform across donors, and that assumption may not be true. In a later analysis, several top co-occurrence clusters were reported to appear linked to parvovirus B19, influenza, CMV and Epstein-Barr virus. In a later analysis, HLA-associated TCR beta chains showed more clonal expansion and lower generation probabilities than non-associated chains that were equally common. A further reported finding was that TCR beta sequences accurately predicted the HLA-A and HLA-B alleles for most subjects in the first cohort. CMV serostatus was the only immune exposure information available for the cohort. In a later analysis, most CMV-associated TCR beta chains were found to appear HLA-restricted, with HLA associations seemingly driven largely by CMV exposure. The study gave a list of some 150 TCR beta chains associated with cytomegalovirus. Because HLA typing was unavailable for some donors at each locus, only the typed subset was used in association tests. A few of the identified cytomegalovirus-associated TCR beta chains were confirmed in vitro to be specific for cytomegalovirus antigens. The 87-base-pair reads could not distinguish some IMGT-functional V segments, including TRBV6-2 and TRBV6-3, so those segments were excluded. The classifier was reported to diagnose cytomegalovirus status with high specificity and sensitivity in both the original and validation cohorts.

To prepare the library, the immunoSEQ multiplex PCR assay was applied. For the multiplex PCR, a mixture combining 60 forward primers for TCR Vbeta segments and 13 reverse primers for TCR Jbeta segments was used. Amplification of the CDR3 region of rearranged TCR beta genes was performed with a multiplex PCR assay on genomic DNA. The Illumina HiSeq System was used to sequence the amplified TCR beta libraries as 87-base-pair reads. The authors' pipeline ran thus. A later analysis counted 65 million to 90 million unique TCR beta chains across the 550 to 750 repertoires, and some 11 million of these chains were shared by at least two donors. Raw reads were error-corrected and collapsed into unique sequences with a nearest-neighbor algorithm that merged closely related sequences to remove PCR and sequencing errors. CDR3 sequences were aligned to IMGT reference sequences to assign V, D and J gene segments. For a sequence to be retained, a match of at least six nucleotides was required to both a V gene segment and a J gene segment. Rearrangements were called productive when the CDR3 lacked stop codons and stayed in frame with V and J; all others were non-productive. Following IMGT convention, CDR3 was defined as the stretch from the second conserved V-encoded cysteine up to the conserved J-encoded phenylalanine. The earlier analysis of 587 of the donors excluded sequences that lacked an unambiguous match to a single V gene segment. An earlier analysis of a few hundred of the donors called V segments functional above 56.7% productive rearrangements and segregating when the between-donor standard deviation exceeded 5%. To diagnose cytomegalovirus status from the catalog of TCR beta chain sequences, a statistical classification framework was built. In a later analysis, V and J genes were assigned by comparing TCR nucleotide sequences against IMGT/GENE-DB human TR gene sequences. The TCRdist pipeline was used in a later analysis to assign CDR3 sequences and most-parsimonious VDJ recombination scenarios. In a later analysis, every TCR beta chain was defined by the combination of its CDR3 amino acid sequence and its V-gene family, and reads without a unique V-gene family were dropped. To address suspected cross-contamination and a sequencing artifact, a later analysis removed 450 to 700 highly shared, low-generation-probability nucleotide sequences. In a later analysis, a clonal expansion index for each public chain was calculated from normalized within-repertoire ranks of inferred template counts. Generation probabilities in a later analysis came from a VDJ recombination model fitted to out-of-frame rearrangements, and those results were checked against IGoR. In a later analysis, hypergeometric tests were used to score TCR-TCR, TCR-HLA and TCR-CMV co-occurrence, with a repertoire-size bias correction applied to TCR pairs. In a later analysis, false discovery rates were estimated by permuting HLA or CMV assignments 20 times. In a later analysis, co-occurring TCRs were grouped using DBSCAN, and TCRdist sequence similarity was added for clustering within HLA-allele-positive subsets. For co-occurrence clustering, repertoires with fewer than 30,000 or more than 120,000 public chains were excluded, along with five repertoires with anomalous nucleotide sharing. In TCRdb, the immuneACCESS table is reduced to in-frame sequences with V and J assigned. These tables do not hold every clone; where another copy was compared, an unresolved V gene accounts for under half, and the others remain unexplained. V and J calls and clone size are given by that table; D and trimming were obtained from the DNA. In this sample the table shows around 190,000 clones, approximately 79% of which occur a single time. The biggest ten clones account for less than 2% of the sample.

The source material was PBMCs. This TCR was sampled from a young woman in good health and CMV-seronegative. In this chain, TRBV9 is recombined with TRBJ1-1, with a tentative D gene TRBD1 over 5 matching bases. For the CDR3, the sequence is CASSLFGDLNTEAFF. The DNA sequence reads TGTGCCAGCAGCCTGTTTGGGGACTTGAACACTGAAGCTTTCTTT.